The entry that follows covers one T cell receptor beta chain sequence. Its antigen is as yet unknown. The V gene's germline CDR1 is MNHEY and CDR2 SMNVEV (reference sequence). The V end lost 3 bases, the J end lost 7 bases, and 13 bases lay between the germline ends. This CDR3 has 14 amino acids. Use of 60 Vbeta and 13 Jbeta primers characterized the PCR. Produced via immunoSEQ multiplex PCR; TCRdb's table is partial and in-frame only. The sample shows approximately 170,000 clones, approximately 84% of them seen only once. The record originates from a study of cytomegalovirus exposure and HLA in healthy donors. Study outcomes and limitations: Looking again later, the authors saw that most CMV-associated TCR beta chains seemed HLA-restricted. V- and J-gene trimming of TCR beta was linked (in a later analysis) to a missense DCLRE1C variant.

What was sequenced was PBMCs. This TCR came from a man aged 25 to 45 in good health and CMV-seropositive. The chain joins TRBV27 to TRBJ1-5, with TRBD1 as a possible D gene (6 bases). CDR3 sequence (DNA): TGTGCCAGCAGTTTGGGATCAGGGGCCCAGCCCCAGCATTTT. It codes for CASSLGSGAQPQHF.